This is a list of T cell receptor beta chains from one sample in a study of shared clonotypes between healthy human individuals. The repertoire was sequenced with immunoSEQ multiplex PCR; TCRdb's copy has only in-frame clones and lacks some. The table lists about 1 million clones, under 80% of them singletons. Sequencing was done on a sample of memory CD4+ T cells sorted from blood. These receptors were obtained from a man between 18 and 35 years old in good health. The CDR3 runs from the conserved cysteine through the conserved F or W. Fields, in order: V gene, D gene, J gene, clone size, CDR3 DNA, CDR3 protein. The D gene is left open where the match is weak. The size entry is marked missing in some rows and otherwise reads once, few, many or a size class.

v_gene: TRBV2
d_gene: TRBD1
j_gene: TRBJ2-7
abundance: .
CDR3nt: TGTGCCAGTCGCGTGGACAGGGTGATTGGGCAGTACTTC
CDR3aa: CASRVDRVIGQYF

v_gene: TRBV5-5
d_gene: TRBD2
j_gene: TRBJ2-6
abundance: .
CDR3nt: TGTGCCAGCTCCGGGCGGGGGTGGAACTCTGGGGCCAACGTCCTGACTTTC
CDR3aa: CASSGRGWNSGANVLTF

v_gene: TRBV11-2
d_gene: .
j_gene: TRBJ1-2
abundance: .
CDR3nt: TGTGCCAGCAGCCCCCCGCCGGCAGCTCGTTATGGCTACACCTTC
CDR3aa: CASSPPPAARYGYTF

v_gene: TRBV7-9
d_gene: .
j_gene: TRBJ2-7
abundance: once
CDR3nt: TGTGCCAGCAGCCAAGCCTACGAGCAGTACTTC
CDR3aa: CASSQAYEQYF

v_gene: TRBV5-1
d_gene: .
j_gene: TRBJ2-6
abundance: .
CDR3nt: TGCGCCAGCAGCTTGGTTACTAACTCTGGGGCCAACGTCCTGACTTTC
CDR3aa: CASSLVTNSGANVLTF

v_gene: TRBV2
d_gene: .
j_gene: TRBJ2-3
abundance: few
CDR3nt: TGTGCCAGCACCGAGACGGGGGCTGGCACAGATACGCAGTATTTT
CDR3aa: CASTETGAGTDTQYF

v_gene: TRBV30
d_gene: .
j_gene: TRBJ1-3
abundance: .
CDR3nt: TGTGCCTGGGGAGAGGGAAACACCATATATTTT
CDR3aa: CAWGEGNTIYF

v_gene: TRBV30
d_gene: TRBD2
j_gene: TRBJ2-7
abundance: few
CDR3nt: TGTGCCTGGAGCAGACTAGCGGGCTTAGGGGAGCAGTACTTC
CDR3aa: CAWSRLAGLGEQYF

v_gene: TRBV7-6
d_gene: .
j_gene: TRBJ1-3
abundance: once
CDR3nt: TGTGCCAGCAGCTTAGCGCCGGCCCTCTCTGGAAACACCATATATTTT
CDR3aa: CASSLAPALSGNTIYF

v_gene: TRBV6-5
d_gene: TRBD2
j_gene: TRBJ2-7
abundance: once
CDR3nt: TGTGCCACCAGGACTAGCGGGGGCTACGAGCAGTACTTC
CDR3aa: CATRTSGGYEQYF

v_gene: TRBV21-1
d_gene: .
j_gene: TRBJ2-5
abundance: .
CDR3nt: TGTGCCAGCAGCACCCCTAGCGGGAGGGCCCTAGAGACCCAGTACTTC
CDR3aa: CASSTPSGRALETQYF

v_gene: TRBV19
d_gene: TRBD1
j_gene: TRBJ1-5
abundance: .
CDR3nt: TGTGCCAGTAGTACCCTCGACAGGGTGAGCAATCAGCCCCAGCATTTT
CDR3aa: CASSTLDRVSNQPQHF

v_gene: TRBV27
d_gene: .
j_gene: TRBJ2-1
abundance: .
CDR3nt: TGTGCCACCCAAAAGGTAATAGGGCCTAGGAATGAGCAGTTCTTC
CDR3aa: CATQKVIGPRNEQFF

v_gene: TRBV29-1
d_gene: .
j_gene: TRBJ1-4
abundance: .
CDR3nt: TGCAGCGTTGCCCGTCAGGGAGGAAAACTGTTTTTT
CDR3aa: CSVARQGGKLFF

v_gene: TRBV6-5
d_gene: .
j_gene: TRBJ1-2
abundance: .
CDR3nt: TGTGCCAGCAGCTCGACAGTCCCTGGTGGCTACACCTTC
CDR3aa: CASSSTVPGGYTF

v_gene: TRBV9
d_gene: .
j_gene: TRBJ1-6
abundance: .
CDR3nt: TGTGCCAGCAGCGTAGGCAATTCACCCCTCCACTTT
CDR3aa: CASSVGNSPLHF

v_gene: TRBV5-1
d_gene: .
j_gene: TRBJ1-2
abundance: .
CDR3nt: TGCGCCAGCAGCTTGCAGGGCCCGGACGGAGGCTACACCTTC
CDR3aa: CASSLQGPDGGYTF

v_gene: TRBV7-2
d_gene: .
j_gene: TRBJ2-7
abundance: .
CDR3nt: TGTGCCAGCAGCCCGCCCTGGGCTTGGAGCTCCTACGAGCAGTACTTC
CDR3aa: CASSPPWAWSSYEQYF

v_gene: TRBV5-6
d_gene: TRBD1
j_gene: TRBJ1-1
abundance: .
CDR3nt: TGTGCCAGCAGCTCCGACAGGGTTTGGATGAACACTGAAGCTTTCTTT
CDR3aa: CASSSDRVWMNTEAFF

v_gene: TRBV19
d_gene: TRBD2
j_gene: TRBJ2-5
abundance: .
CDR3nt: TGTGCCAGAAGTTGTGGGACTAGCGGACCACAAGAGACCCAGTACTTC
CDR3aa: CARSCGTSGPQETQYF

v_gene: TRBV6-6
d_gene: .
j_gene: TRBJ1-1
abundance: .
CDR3nt: TGTGCCAGCAGCCAGGGTAGGGGGGCCAACACTGAAGCTTTCTTT
CDR3aa: CASSQGRGANTEAFF

v_gene: TRBV6-6
d_gene: .
j_gene: TRBJ1-5
abundance: few
CDR3nt: TGTGCCAGCAAGACACCAAATCAGCCCCAGCATTTT
CDR3aa: CASKTPNQPQHF

v_gene: TRBV7-2
d_gene: .
j_gene: TRBJ2-5
abundance: once
CDR3nt: TGTGCCAGCAGCGGGGACCGGGGACCCTGGTACTTC
CDR3aa: CASSGDRGPWYF

v_gene: TRBV4-3
d_gene: .
j_gene: TRBJ2-7
abundance: few
CDR3nt: TGCGCCAGCAGCCAGACACAGGGAAAGGGGCAGTACTTC
CDR3aa: CASSQTQGKGQYF

v_gene: TRBV20-1
d_gene: .
j_gene: TRBJ2-5
abundance: .
CDR3nt: TGCAGTGAGGTGGATAAAGAGACCCAGTACTTC
CDR3aa: CSEVDKETQYF

v_gene: TRBV25-1
d_gene: .
j_gene: TRBJ2-3
abundance: .
CDR3nt: TGTGCCAGCAGTGAGGTATCCGGGAATACGCAGTATTTT
CDR3aa: CASSEVSGNTQYF

v_gene: TRBV6-6
d_gene: .
j_gene: TRBJ1-3
abundance: .
CDR3nt: TGTGCCAGCAGTTACACAACTTTCGGGAACACCATATATTTT
CDR3aa: CASSYTTFGNTIYF